The clone carrying this T cell receptor beta chain is a singleton in its sample. Its antigen is not identified. PCR employed 60 Vbeta and 13 Jbeta primers. Libraries were prepared by immunoSEQ multiplex PCR; TCRdb keeps only in-frame clonotypes and omits some of them. The sample has 90,000 to 150,000 clones, 55% to 65% seen once. The sample originates from a study of cytomegalovirus exposure and HLA in healthy donors. The study, taken as a whole, reports: Information on immune exposure was restricted to one variable (CMV serostatus).

The germline V gene encodes CDR1 SGHRS and CDR2 YFSETQ. V lost 4 bases and J lost 1, with 14 bases in between. The CDR3 length is 15 residues. V and J are TRBV5-1 and TRBJ1-1; D remains ambiguous. The TCR sequence derives from a man in his forties in good health and CMV-seropositive. Sequencing was carried out using PBMCs. CDR3 nucleotide sequence: TGCGCCAGCAGCATAAACCCACTTACGAACACTGAAGCTTTCTTT. Protein sequence: CASSINPLTNTEAFF.